This entry concerns a single T cell receptor (beta chain). The antigen is unknown. This entry belongs to a study of CD8+ T cells in alopecia areata. On the study more broadly: In an open-label trial, patients got 5 to 10 mg tofacitinib twice daily. People stayed on tofacitinib for 6 to 18 months, then stopped the drug for 6 months.

From germline, CDR1 is MNHEY and CDR2 SVGAGI. V was clipped by 6 bases and J by 3 bases; unmatched bases: 9. The CDR3 is 15 residues long. RNA was extracted and reverse transcribed into cDNA as the sequencing template. The repertoire was sequenced with immunoSEQ multiplex PCR; TCRdb's copy has only in-frame clones and lacks some. The top ten hold 1.3% of the sample, which has more than 95,000 clones, around 38% seen once. Findings of the study overall: Between patients, shared TCR sequences were less clear than in mice. This was possibly due in part to HLA diversity in the patient population.

J is TRBJ2-7 and V is TRBV6-5; 9 nucleotides line up with TRBD2. The source is a human donor with alopecia areata. Sequencing was performed on CD4+ T cells sorted from blood. The CDR3 nucleotides are TGTGCCAGCAGGAGACCCGGGACTAGCAGCTACGAGCAGTACTTC. Translated, it gives CASRRPGTSSYEQYF.